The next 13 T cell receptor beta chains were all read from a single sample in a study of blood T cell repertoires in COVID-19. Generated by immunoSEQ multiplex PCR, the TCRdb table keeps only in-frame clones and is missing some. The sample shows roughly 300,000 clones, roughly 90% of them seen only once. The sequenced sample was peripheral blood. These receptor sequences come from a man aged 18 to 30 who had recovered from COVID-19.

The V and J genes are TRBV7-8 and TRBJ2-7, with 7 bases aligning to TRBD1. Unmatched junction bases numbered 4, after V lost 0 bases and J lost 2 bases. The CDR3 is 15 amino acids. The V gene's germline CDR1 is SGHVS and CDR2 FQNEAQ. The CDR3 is CASSLAGQGAYEQYF. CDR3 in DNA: TGTGCCAGCAGCTTAGCGGGGCAGGGGGCCTACGAGCAGTACTTC.

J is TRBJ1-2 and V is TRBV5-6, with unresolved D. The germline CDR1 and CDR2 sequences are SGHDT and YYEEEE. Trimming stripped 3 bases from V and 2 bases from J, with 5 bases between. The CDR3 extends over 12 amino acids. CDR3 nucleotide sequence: TGTGCCAGCAGCTCTGAGAACTATGGCTACACCTTC. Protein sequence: CASSSENYGYTF.

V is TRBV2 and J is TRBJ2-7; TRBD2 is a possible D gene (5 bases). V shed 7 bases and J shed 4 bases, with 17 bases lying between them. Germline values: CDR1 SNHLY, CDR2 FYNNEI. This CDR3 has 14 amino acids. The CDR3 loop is CASTARELGYEQYF. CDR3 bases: TGTGCCAGCACCGCGAGGGAGTTGGGTTACGAGCAGTACTTC.

The CDR3 protein is CASERTGLQFYGYTF. CDR3 DNA sequence: TGTGCCAGCGAAAGGACAGGGTTACAGTTCTATGGCTACACCTTC. The chain joins TRBV7-9 to TRBJ1-2; 8 bases align to TRBD1. This CDR3 spans 15 amino acids. CDR1 is SEHNR, CDR2 FQNEAQ, per germline (reference sequence). V was pared by 8 bases and J by 4 bases, with 12 bases of the junction left unmatched. The full variable domain, completed using reference TRBV7-9 and TRBJ1-2, is DTGVSQNPRHKITKRGQNVTFRCDPISEHNRLYWYRQTLGQGPEFLTYFQNEAQLEKSRLLSDRFSAERPKGSFSTLEIQRTEQGDSAMYLCASERTGLQFYGYTFGSGTRLTVV.

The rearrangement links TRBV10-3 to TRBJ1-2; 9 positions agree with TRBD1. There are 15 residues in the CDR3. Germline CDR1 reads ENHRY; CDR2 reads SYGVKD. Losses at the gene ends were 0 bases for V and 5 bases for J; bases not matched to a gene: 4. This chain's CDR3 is CAISESGTGSYGYTF. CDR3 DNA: TGTGCCATCAGTGAGTCGGGGACAGGGAGTTATGGCTACACCTTC.

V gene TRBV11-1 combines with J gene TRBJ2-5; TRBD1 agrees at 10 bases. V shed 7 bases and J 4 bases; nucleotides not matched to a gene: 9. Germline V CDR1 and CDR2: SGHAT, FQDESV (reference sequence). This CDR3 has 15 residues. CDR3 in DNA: TGTGCCAGCACCCGGACAGGGGGTGCGGGAGAGACCCAGTACTTC. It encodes CASTRTGGAGETQYF.

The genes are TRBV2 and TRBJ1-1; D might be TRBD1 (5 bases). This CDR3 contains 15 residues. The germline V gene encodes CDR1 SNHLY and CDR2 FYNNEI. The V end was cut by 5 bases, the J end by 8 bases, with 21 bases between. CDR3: CASSPLELWGVEAFF. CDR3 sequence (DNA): TGTGCCAGCAGTCCCCTCGAATTATGGGGGGTAGAAGCTTTCTTT.

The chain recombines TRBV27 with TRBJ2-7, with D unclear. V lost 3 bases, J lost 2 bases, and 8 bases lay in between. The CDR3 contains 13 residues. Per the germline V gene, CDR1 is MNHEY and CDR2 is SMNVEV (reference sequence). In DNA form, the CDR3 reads TGTGCCAGCAGTTTGGGCTACCCCTACGAGCAGTACTTC. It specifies CASSLGYPYEQYF.

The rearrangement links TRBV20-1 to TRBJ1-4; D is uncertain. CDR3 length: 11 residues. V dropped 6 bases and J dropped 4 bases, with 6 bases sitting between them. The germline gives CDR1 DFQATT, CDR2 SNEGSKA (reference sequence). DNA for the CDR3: TGCAGTGCGGCTTATAATGAAAAACTGTTTTTT. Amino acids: CSAAYNEKLFF.

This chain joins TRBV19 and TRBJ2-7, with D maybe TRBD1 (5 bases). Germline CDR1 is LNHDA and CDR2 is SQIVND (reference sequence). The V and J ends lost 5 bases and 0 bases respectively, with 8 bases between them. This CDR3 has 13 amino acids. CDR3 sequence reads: CASSYDSSYEQYF. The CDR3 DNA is TGTGCCAGTAGTTACGACAGCTCCTACGAGCAGTACTTC.

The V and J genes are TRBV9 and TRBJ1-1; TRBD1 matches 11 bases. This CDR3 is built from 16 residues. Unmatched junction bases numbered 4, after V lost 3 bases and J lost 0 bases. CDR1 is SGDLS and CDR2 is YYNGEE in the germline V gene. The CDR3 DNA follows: TGTGCCAGCAGCGGCCGGGACAGGGGGATGAACACTGAAGCTTTCTTT. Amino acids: CASSGRDRGMNTEAFF.

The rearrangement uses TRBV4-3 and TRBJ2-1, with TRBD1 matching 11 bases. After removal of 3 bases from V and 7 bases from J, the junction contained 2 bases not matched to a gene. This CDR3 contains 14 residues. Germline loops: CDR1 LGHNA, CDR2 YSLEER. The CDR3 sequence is CASSQWDRGNEQFF. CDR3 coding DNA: TGCGCCAGCAGCCAGTGGGACAGGGGGAATGAGCAGTTCTTC.

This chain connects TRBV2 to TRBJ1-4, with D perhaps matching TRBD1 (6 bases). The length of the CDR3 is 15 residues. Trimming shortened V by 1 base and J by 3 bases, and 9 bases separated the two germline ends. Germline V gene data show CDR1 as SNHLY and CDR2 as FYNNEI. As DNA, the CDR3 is TGTGCCAGCAGTGAAGTACAGGGTCCTAATGAAAAACTGTTTTTT. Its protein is CASSEVQGPNEKLFF.